One T cell receptor beta chain is described in this entry. With random hexamers, about 0.45 to 1 ug RNA was reverse transcribed. A single record per CDR3 protein comes from TCRdb applying MiXCR to the immunoSEQ multiplex PCR reads. The sample includes 400,000 or so distinct CDR3 sequences, approximately 85% of them seen just once. Patients with stable or active relapsing-remitting disease, all of them treatment-naive, made up the multiple sclerosis controls. These data originate in a study of CD8 T cells in Susac syndrome. Trimming removed 8 bases from V and 3 bases from J; junction bases left unmatched: 15. The CDR3 is 17 residues long.

The source material was CD8+ T cells from PBMCs. This TCR derives from a human donor with multiple sclerosis. The V gene is TRBV12-3 or TRBV12-4, the J gene TRBJ2-1; TRBD1 agrees at 8 bases. The CDR3 DNA sequence: TGTGCCAGCTCCGTTAGGGCATGGGACAGGCTCTACAATGAGCAGTTCTTC. Translation gives CASSVRAWDRLYNEQFF.